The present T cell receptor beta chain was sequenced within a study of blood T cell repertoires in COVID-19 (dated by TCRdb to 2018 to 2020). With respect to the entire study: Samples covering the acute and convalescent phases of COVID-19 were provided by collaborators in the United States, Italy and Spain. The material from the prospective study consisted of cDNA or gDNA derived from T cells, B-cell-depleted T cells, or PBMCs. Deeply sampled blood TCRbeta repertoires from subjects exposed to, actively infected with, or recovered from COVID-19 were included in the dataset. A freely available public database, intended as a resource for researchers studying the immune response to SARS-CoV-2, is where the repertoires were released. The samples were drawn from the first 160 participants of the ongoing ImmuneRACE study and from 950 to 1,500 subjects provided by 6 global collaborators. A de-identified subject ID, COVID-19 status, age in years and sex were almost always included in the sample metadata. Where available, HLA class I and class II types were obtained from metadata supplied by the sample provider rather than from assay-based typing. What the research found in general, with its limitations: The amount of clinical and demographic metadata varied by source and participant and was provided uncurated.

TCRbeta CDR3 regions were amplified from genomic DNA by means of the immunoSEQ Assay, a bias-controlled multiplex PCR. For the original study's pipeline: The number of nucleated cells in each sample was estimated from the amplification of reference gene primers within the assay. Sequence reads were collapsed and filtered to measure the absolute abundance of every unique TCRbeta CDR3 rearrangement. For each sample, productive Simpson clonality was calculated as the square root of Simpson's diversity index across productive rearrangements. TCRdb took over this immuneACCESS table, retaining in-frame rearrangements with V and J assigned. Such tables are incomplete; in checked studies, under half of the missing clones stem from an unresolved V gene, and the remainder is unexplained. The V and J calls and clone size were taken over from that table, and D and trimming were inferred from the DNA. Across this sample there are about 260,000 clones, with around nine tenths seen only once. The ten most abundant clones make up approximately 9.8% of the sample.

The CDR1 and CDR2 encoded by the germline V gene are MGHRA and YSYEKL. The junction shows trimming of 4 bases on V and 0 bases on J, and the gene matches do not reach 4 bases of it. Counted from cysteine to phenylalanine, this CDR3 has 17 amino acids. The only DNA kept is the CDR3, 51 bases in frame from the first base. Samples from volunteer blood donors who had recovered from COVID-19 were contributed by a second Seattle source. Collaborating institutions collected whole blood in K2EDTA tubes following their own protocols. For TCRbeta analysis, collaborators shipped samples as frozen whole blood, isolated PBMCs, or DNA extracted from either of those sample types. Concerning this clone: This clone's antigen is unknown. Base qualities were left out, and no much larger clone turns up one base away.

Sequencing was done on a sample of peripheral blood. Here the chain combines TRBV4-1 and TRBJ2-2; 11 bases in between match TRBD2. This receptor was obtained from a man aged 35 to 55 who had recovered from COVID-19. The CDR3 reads CASSRLLAGANTGELFF. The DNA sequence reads TGCGCCAGCAGCCGGCTACTAGCGGGGGCGAACACCGGGGAGCTGTTTTTT.